A selection of T cell receptor beta chains follows, all from one sample in a study of T cells after yellow fever vaccination. Each CDR3 protein is one row after TCRdb ran MiXCR on the 5' RACE reads. The sample includes approximately 85,000 distinct CDR3 sequences, roughly 14% of them seen just once. Sequenced material: CD8+ T cells not binding an NS4B(214-222) dextramer, sorted from PBMCs, taken 21 days after the first yellow fever vaccination. The source of these receptors is a young man who received the YFV17D yellow fever vaccine. CDR3s include the opening cysteine and the closing phenylalanine or tryptophan. D genes are given only for firm matches. Clone size is stated in some rows and not others, as once, few, many or a class when expanded.

j_call: TRBJ2-7; v_call: TRBV12-3/TRBV12-4; d_call: NA; clone_size: few; cdr3_aa: CASSLRSYEQYF; cdr3_nt: TGTGCCAGCAGTTTAAGGAGTTACGAGCAGTACTTC
j_call: TRBJ2-7; v_call: TRBV4-3; d_call: TRBD2; clone_size: NA; cdr3_aa: CASSQAHLGLASYEQYF; cdr3_nt: TGCGCCAGCAGCCAAGCACATTTGGGACTAGCATCCTACGAGCAGTACTTC
j_call: TRBJ1-5; v_call: TRBV6-2/TRBV6-3; d_call: NA; clone_size: few; cdr3_aa: CASSYVGQFSNQPQHF; cdr3_nt: TGTGCCAGCAGTTACGTTGGACAGTTTAGCAATCAGCCCCAGCATTTT
j_call: TRBJ1-1; v_call: TRBV27; d_call: NA; clone_size: NA; cdr3_aa: CASRTLGQMNTEAFF; cdr3_nt: TGTGCCAGCAGAACCCTGGGACAAATGAACACTGAAGCTTTCTTT
j_call: TRBJ2-1; v_call: TRBV7-9; d_call: NA; clone_size: few; cdr3_aa: CASSLEIGLPEEQFF; cdr3_nt: TGTGCCAGCAGCTTAGAGATCGGACTCCCCGAGGAGCAGTTCTTC
j_call: TRBJ1-1; v_call: TRBV5-5; d_call: NA; clone_size: few; cdr3_aa: CASSRTDMNTEAFF; cdr3_nt: TGTGCCAGCAGCCGGACGGACATGAACACTGAAGCTTTCTTT
j_call: TRBJ2-2; v_call: TRBV12-3/TRBV12-4; d_call: NA; clone_size: NA; cdr3_aa: CASRPSGLMNTGELFF; cdr3_nt: TGTGCCAGCAGACCCTCGGGACTGATGAACACCGGGGAGCTGTTTTTT
j_call: TRBJ1-2; v_call: TRBV9; d_call: NA; clone_size: NA; cdr3_aa: CASSVEPEPNYGYTF; cdr3_nt: TGTGCCAGCAGCGTAGAGCCAGAGCCTAACTATGGCTACACCTTC
j_call: TRBJ2-5; v_call: TRBV7-9; d_call: NA; clone_size: few; cdr3_aa: CASSFNREPEETQYF; cdr3_nt: TGTGCCAGCAGTTTTAACCGGGAACCGGAGGAGACCCAGTACTTC
j_call: TRBJ1-6; v_call: TRBV28; d_call: NA; clone_size: NA; cdr3_aa: CASSGSGINSPLHF; cdr3_nt: TGTGCCAGCAGTGGCTCAGGGATTAATTCACCCCTCCACTTT
j_call: TRBJ2-1; v_call: TRBV9; d_call: TRBD2; clone_size: few; cdr3_aa: CASSVESSGRDEQFF; cdr3_nt: TGTGCCAGCAGCGTAGAGTCTAGCGGGAGGGATGAGCAGTTCTTC
j_call: TRBJ1-1; v_call: TRBV7-6; d_call: TRBD1; clone_size: few; cdr3_aa: CASSQQGEVNTEAFF; cdr3_nt: TGTGCCAGCAGCCAACAGGGGGAGGTGAACACTGAAGCTTTCTTT
j_call: TRBJ2-1; v_call: TRBV6-5; d_call: TRBD2; clone_size: NA; cdr3_aa: CASSYMSGGREQFF; cdr3_nt: TGTGCCAGCAGTTACATGTCGGGGGGGCGTGAGCAGTTCTTC
j_call: TRBJ2-3; v_call: TRBV4-3; d_call: TRBD2; clone_size: NA; cdr3_aa: CASSQGSSGGTDTQYF; cdr3_nt: TGCGCCAGCAGCCAAGGGTCAAGCGGGGGGACAGATACGCAGTATTTT
j_call: TRBJ2-1; v_call: TRBV29-1; d_call: NA; clone_size: few; cdr3_aa: CSVEDQTPPTNTYNEQFF; cdr3_nt: TGCAGCGTTGAAGATCAAACCCCCCCCACAAACACATACAATGAGCAGTTCTTC
j_call: TRBJ2-3; v_call: TRBV27; d_call: TRBD1; clone_size: NA; cdr3_aa: CASLPGQGFTTDTQYF; cdr3_nt: TGTGCCAGCCTTCCGGGACAGGGGTTTACCACAGATACGCAGTATTTT
j_call: TRBJ2-3; v_call: TRBV21-1; d_call: NA; clone_size: few; cdr3_aa: CASSKVLGFTDTQYF; cdr3_nt: TGTGCCAGCAGCAAAGTTCTAGGTTTCACAGATACGCAGTATTTT
j_call: TRBJ2-1; v_call: TRBV5-1; d_call: NA; clone_size: few; cdr3_aa: CASSLGAGRHNEQFF; cdr3_nt: TGCGCCAGCAGCTTGGGGGCGGGGAGACACAATGAGCAGTTCTTC
j_call: TRBJ1-4; v_call: TRBV4-1; d_call: NA; clone_size: NA; cdr3_aa: CASGWTGNEKLFF; cdr3_nt: TGCGCCAGTGGGTGGACCGGGAATGAAAAACTGTTTTTT
j_call: TRBJ2-2; v_call: TRBV5-5; d_call: TRBD1; clone_size: once; cdr3_aa: CASSSTGASGELFF; cdr3_nt: TGTGCCAGCAGCTCTACAGGGGCATCCGGGGAGCTGTTTTTT
j_call: TRBJ2-2; v_call: TRBV24-1; d_call: TRBD2; clone_size: NA; cdr3_aa: CATSDFPGTSGGRDTGELFF; cdr3_nt: TGTGCCACCAGTGATTTCCCCGGGACTAGCGGGGGTCGGGACACCGGGGAGCTGTTTTTT
j_call: TRBJ1-1; v_call: TRBV7-9; d_call: NA; clone_size: NA; cdr3_aa: CASSRTGPTNTEAFF; cdr3_nt: TGTGCCAGCAGCCGAACCGGACCGACGAACACTGAAGCTTTCTTT
j_call: TRBJ1-2; v_call: TRBV20-1; d_call: NA; clone_size: NA; cdr3_aa: CSAALPGYTF; cdr3_nt: TGCAGTGCTGCACTGCCTGGCTACACCTTC
j_call: TRBJ1-1; v_call: TRBV4-3; d_call: TRBD1; clone_size: NA; cdr3_aa: CASSQKGQGNTEAFF; cdr3_nt: TGCGCCAGCAGCCAAAAGGGACAGGGGAACACTGAAGCTTTCTTT
j_call: TRBJ1-1; v_call: TRBV4-3; d_call: TRBD1; clone_size: few; cdr3_aa: CASSQDWAGGANTEAFF; cdr3_nt: TGCGCCAGCAGCCAAGATTGGGCAGGGGGCGCGAACACTGAAGCTTTCTTT
j_call: TRBJ1-1; v_call: TRBV7-3; d_call: NA; clone_size: few; cdr3_aa: CASSPSGNTEAFF; cdr3_nt: TGTGCCAGCAGCCCAAGCGGGAACACTGAAGCTTTCTTT
j_call: TRBJ2-1; v_call: TRBV29-1; d_call: NA; clone_size: NA; cdr3_aa: CSVDPPTEPHNEQFF; cdr3_nt: TGCAGCGTTGATCCCCCAACGGAGCCTCACAATGAGCAGTTCTTC
j_call: TRBJ2-7; v_call: TRBV7-2; d_call: TRBD1; clone_size: NA; cdr3_aa: CASSYSGTGLSYEQYF; cdr3_nt: TGTGCCAGCAGCTACTCCGGGACAGGGCTGTCATACGAGCAGTACTTC
j_call: TRBJ2-5; v_call: TRBV28; d_call: TRBD1; clone_size: NA; cdr3_aa: CASSLWGQTEETQYF; cdr3_nt: TGTGCCAGCAGTTTATGGGGACAGACCGAAGAGACCCAGTACTTC
j_call: TRBJ2-5; v_call: TRBV12-3/TRBV12-4; d_call: NA; clone_size: NA; cdr3_aa: CASKHREETQYF; cdr3_nt: TGTGCCAGCAAACACAGGGAAGAGACCCAGTACTTC
j_call: TRBJ2-4; v_call: TRBV2; d_call: NA; clone_size: few; cdr3_aa: CASRFAQNIQYF; cdr3_nt: TGTGCCAGCAGATTCGCCCAAAACATTCAGTACTTC
j_call: TRBJ2-7; v_call: TRBV5-8; d_call: NA; clone_size: NA; cdr3_aa: CASAAGWSSYEQYF; cdr3_nt: TGTGCCAGCGCGGCTGGGTGGAGCTCCTACGAGCAGTACTTC
j_call: TRBJ1-4; v_call: TRBV21-1; d_call: NA; clone_size: few; cdr3_aa: CASSVLQGARSEKLFF; cdr3_nt: TGTGCCAGCAGCGTACTACAGGGGGCGCGTTCTGAAAAACTGTTTTTT
j_call: TRBJ2-1; v_call: TRBV20-1; d_call: NA; clone_size: few; cdr3_aa: CSAYPRAAPYNEQFF; cdr3_nt: TGCAGTGCCTACCCGCGGGCGGCACCATACAATGAGCAGTTCTTC
j_call: TRBJ1-2; v_call: TRBV2; d_call: NA; clone_size: many; cdr3_aa: CASSESSEFIYGYTF; cdr3_nt: TGTGCCAGCAGTGAATCCAGCGAGTTCATCTATGGCTACACCTTC
j_call: TRBJ2-2; v_call: TRBV3-1; d_call: NA; clone_size: few; cdr3_aa: CASSQLWGLSGELFF; cdr3_nt: TGTGCCAGCAGCCAACTCTGGGGGCTTAGCGGGGAGCTGTTTTTT
j_call: TRBJ2-1; v_call: TRBV6-2/TRBV6-3; d_call: NA; clone_size: many; cdr3_aa: CASSYFLEQFF; cdr3_nt: TGTGCCAGCAGTTACTTCCTTGAACAGTTCTTC
j_call: TRBJ2-5; v_call: TRBV7-8; d_call: TRBD2; clone_size: few; cdr3_aa: CASSYSGGRGETQYF; cdr3_nt: TGTGCCAGCAGCTACAGCGGGGGGCGCGGAGAGACCCAGTACTTC
j_call: TRBJ2-7; v_call: TRBV12-3/TRBV12-4; d_call: NA; clone_size: many; cdr3_aa: CASSFPGHPYEQYF; cdr3_nt: TGTGCCAGCAGTTTCCCGGGACACCCTTACGAGCAGTACTTC
j_call: TRBJ2-1; v_call: TRBV20-1; d_call: TRBD2; clone_size: few; cdr3_aa: CSARWTRLYNEQFF; cdr3_nt: TGCAGTGCTAGGTGGACTAGACTCTACAATGAGCAGTTCTTC
j_call: TRBJ1-5; v_call: TRBV12-3/TRBV12-4; d_call: TRBD1; clone_size: NA; cdr3_aa: CASNQGQAPQHF; cdr3_nt: TGTGCCAGCAACCAAGGACAGGCGCCCCAGCATTTT
j_call: TRBJ2-1; v_call: TRBV29-1; d_call: NA; clone_size: many; cdr3_aa: CSVEVSFIGEQFF; cdr3_nt: TGCAGCGTTGAAGTATCCTTTATTGGTGAGCAGTTCTTC
j_call: TRBJ2-5; v_call: TRBV7-2; d_call: NA; clone_size: few; cdr3_aa: CASSPLLETQYF; cdr3_nt: TGTGCCAGCAGTCCCCTTTTGGAGACCCAGTACTTC
j_call: TRBJ2-7; v_call: TRBV29-1; d_call: TRBD1; clone_size: NA; cdr3_aa: CSVERQGEKYF; cdr3_nt: TGCAGCGTCGAGAGACAGGGCGAAAAGTACTTC
j_call: TRBJ2-3; v_call: TRBV29-1; d_call: TRBD2; clone_size: many; cdr3_aa: CSVEAGRGSTDTQYF; cdr3_nt: TGCAGCGTTGAGGCGGGGAGGGGTAGCACAGATACGCAGTATTTT
j_call: TRBJ2-1; v_call: TRBV27; d_call: TRBD2; clone_size: NA; cdr3_aa: CASSRGGSYNEQFF; cdr3_nt: TGTGCCAGCAGCCGCGGGGGCTCCTACAATGAGCAGTTCTTC
j_call: TRBJ2-6; v_call: TRBV28; d_call: TRBD1; clone_size: few; cdr3_aa: CASSYTTDRVVNVLTF; cdr3_nt: TGTGCCAGCAGCTACACGACAGACAGGGTAGTCAACGTCCTGACTTTC
j_call: TRBJ2-2; v_call: TRBV6-2/TRBV6-3; d_call: TRBD1; clone_size: NA; cdr3_aa: CASGGTGWTGELFF; cdr3_nt: TGTGCCAGCGGCGGGACAGGATGGACCGGGGAGCTGTTTTTT
j_call: TRBJ2-2; v_call: TRBV7-3; d_call: TRBD2; clone_size: NA; cdr3_aa: CASSSGGSGELFF; cdr3_nt: TGTGCCAGCAGCAGCGGGGGGTCCGGGGAGCTGTTTTTT
j_call: TRBJ1-2; v_call: TRBV7-6; d_call: NA; clone_size: NA; cdr3_aa: CASSTHPLREVNYGYTF; cdr3_nt: TGTGCCAGCAGCACTCACCCACTTCGGGAGGTTAACTATGGCTACACCTTC
j_call: TRBJ1-6; v_call: TRBV9; d_call: NA; clone_size: few; cdr3_aa: CASSGEGSSYNSPLHF; cdr3_nt: TGTGCCAGCAGCGGCGAGGGGAGCTCCTATAATTCACCCCTCCACTTT
j_call: TRBJ2-1; v_call: TRBV27; d_call: TRBD2; clone_size: NA; cdr3_aa: CASSLRGLAHEQFF; cdr3_nt: TGTGCCAGCAGTTTAAGGGGACTAGCGCATGAGCAGTTCTTC
j_call: TRBJ1-4; v_call: TRBV14; d_call: NA; clone_size: few; cdr3_aa: CASSQDQGWSATNEKLFF; cdr3_nt: TGTGCCAGCAGCCAAGACCAGGGGTGGAGTGCAACTAATGAAAAACTGTTTTTT
j_call: TRBJ2-1; v_call: TRBV2; d_call: NA; clone_size: few; cdr3_aa: CASMVKKSSYNEQFF; cdr3_nt: TGTGCCAGCATGGTCAAGAAAAGCTCCTACAATGAGCAGTTCTTC
j_call: TRBJ2-2; v_call: TRBV29-1; d_call: NA; clone_size: many; cdr3_aa: CSVQRGTGELFF; cdr3_nt: TGCAGCGTTCAGAGGGGAACCGGGGAGCTGTTTTTT
j_call: TRBJ2-2; v_call: TRBV27; d_call: NA; clone_size: NA; cdr3_aa: CASSRIQGWAGELFF; cdr3_nt: TGTGCCAGCAGTAGAATACAGGGTTGGGCCGGGGAGCTGTTTTTT
j_call: TRBJ2-2; v_call: TRBV4-1; d_call: TRBD2; clone_size: NA; cdr3_aa: CASSLRAGFSTGELFF; cdr3_nt: TGCGCCAGCAGCCTCAGAGCGGGGTTCAGCACCGGGGAGCTGTTTTTT
j_call: TRBJ2-1; v_call: TRBV7-3; d_call: TRBD2; clone_size: once; cdr3_aa: CASSLVGGGDEQFF; cdr3_nt: TGTGCCAGCAGCTTAGTCGGGGGGGGGGATGAGCAGTTCTTC